This TCR beta chain stems from a study of cytomegalovirus exposure and HLA in healthy donors. On the study more broadly: A previous analysis identified 100 million or so unique TCR beta sequences derived from approximately 190 million T cells. A preliminary data release comprised 70 million to 95 million unique TCRs obtained from HLA-typed donors. Study results and caveats: In a later analysis, donors in an Asian-associated ancestry cluster reportedly had fewer N-insertions in productive TCRs than the cohort mean.

Notes on this clone: Its antigen is as yet unknown.

The germline V gene has CDR1 LNHDA and CDR2 SQIVND (reference sequence). The CDR3 length is 17 residues. V lost 3 bases and J lost 0; bases outside the gene matches: 3. PCR employed 60 Vbeta and 13 Jbeta primers. Profiling relied on immunoSEQ multiplex PCR, and the TCRdb table lists in-frame clones only, not all of them. The sample lists approximately 180,000 clones; around 81% were seen once. Sample: PBMCs. The gene calls are TRBV19 and TRBJ2-1, with TRBD2 matching 12 bases. The receptor was isolated from a woman aged 30 to 39 in good health and CMV-seronegative. In nucleotides, the CDR3 is TGTGCCAGTAGTATTGGACTAGCGGGAACCTCCTACAATGAGCAGTTCTTC. It is translated as CASSIGLAGTSYNEQFF.